These 2 T cell receptor beta chains came from one sample sequenced in a study of blood T cell repertoires in COVID-19. Repertoires were generated with immunoSEQ multiplex PCR, while TCRdb's copy carries only in-frame clones and drops some. The sample consists of just over 300,000 clones, about 91% of them appearing once. The sequenced sample consisted of PBMCs or T cells enriched from blood (not recorded which). Receptor source: a woman aged 18-29 years who had recovered from COVID-19.

This chain links TRBV5-1 with TRBJ1-3; possibly TRBD1 for D (6 bases). The germline V gene has CDR1 SGHRS and CDR2 YFSETQ. V lost 8 bases and J lost 0, with 12 bases in between. CDR3 length: 14 amino acids. CDR3 nucleotide sequence: TGCGCCAGTTCCCGGGACACCTCTGGAAACACCATATATTTT. Translation gives CASSRDTSGNTIYF.

This clone was recorded once. This sequence joins TRBV18 and TRBJ1-2, with D uncertain. The ends were cut back, 10 bases at V and 7 bases at J, with 22 bases in the middle. This CDR3 contains 14 residues. Germline V gives CDR1 KGHSH, CDR2 LQKENI. The chain's CDR3 is CATTFEDGGIGYTF. The DNA for the CDR3 is TGTGCCACCACTTTTGAGGACGGAGGAATTGGCTACACCTTC. The full variable domain, its missing parts supplied by reference TRBV18 and TRBJ1-2, is NAGVMQNPRHLVRRRGQEARLRCSPMKGHSHVYWYRQLPEEGLKFMVYLQKENIIDESGMPKERFSAEFPKEGPSILRIQQVVRGDSAAYFCATTFEDGGIGYTFGSGTRLTVV.